This TCR beta chain was documented in a study of shared clonotypes between healthy human individuals. V lost 3 bases, J lost 2 bases, and 7 bases lay in between. From germline, CDR1 is SGHTA and CDR2 FQGTGA. The CDR3 is made up of 13 amino acids. Sequenced by immunoSEQ multiplex PCR; TCRdb stores in-frame clones only, minus some. The data show about 2.4 million clones, over 85% seen once. This sequence joins TRBV7-3 and TRBJ1-1; D remains ambiguous. The clonotype originates from a man aged 18-30 years in good health. Some clones in this sample may be carry-over from other donors' samples. The sequenced sample consisted of naive CD4+ T cells from PBMCs. Subset in this sample: CD45RA+ positively selected. The CDR3 nucleotides are TGTGCCAGCAGCTTTACGGCCAACACTGAAGCTTTCTTT. Protein product: CASSFTANTEAFF.